These 32 T cell receptor beta chains originate from one sample sequenced in a study of type 1 regulatory T cells. General observations from the study: Tr1 cells had a more restricted TCR repertoire than non-Tr1 cells.

Their antigens remain unidentified. TCRdb called the reads again in MiXCR, with one record for every CDR3 protein. Seen here are 65,000 to 80,000 distinct CDR3 sequences, about a fifth observed once, and the top ten hold roughly 8.3%. Sequenced: cultured type 1 regulatory T (Tr1) cells, either the whole culture or a sorted fraction (not recorded which). These receptors came from a human donor in good health.

V is TRBV25-1 and J is TRBJ1-6, with D possibly matching TRBD1 (6 bases). Germline loops: CDR1 MGHDK, CDR2 SYGVNS. The V end lost 3 bases, the J end lost 7 bases, and 16 bases lay between the germline ends. CDR3 length: 16 amino acids. As DNA, the CDR3 is TGTGCCAGCAGTGAGCTAAGGGGGGGCCCAAATTCACCCCTCCACTTT. Translated, it gives CASSELRGGPNSPLHF.

The rearrangement links TRBV15 to TRBJ1-1; TRBD1 might be the D (5 bases). The CDR3 is 13 amino acids. The germline CDR1 and CDR2 sequences are LNHNV and YYDKDF (reference sequence). V lost 2 bases and J 10 bases, leaving 14 bases between the germline ends. The CDR3 coding sequence is TGTGCCACCAGCAGAATCCAGGGCTACGGAGCTTTCTTT. Its translation is CATSRIQGYGAFF.

The chain combines TRBV4-3 with TRBJ1-2, with 9 bases aligning to TRBD1. The CDR3 spans 16 residues. J lost 4 bases, V lost 0 bases, and 6 bases had no gene match. Germline loops: CDR1 LGHNA, CDR2 YSLEER. CDR3: CASSQDLHRGLYGYTF. CDR3 sequence (DNA): TGCGCCAGCAGCCAAGATTTACACAGGGGGCTCTATGGCTACACCTTC.

The genes are TRBV9 and TRBJ1-1, with D unresolved. Germline values: CDR1 SGDLS, CDR2 YYNGEE. The CDR3 runs to 13 residues. Trimming removed 2 bases at V and 5 bases at J, with 10 bases between. The CDR3 bases are TGTGCCAGCAGCGTTTGGATGGGTACTGAAGCTTTCTTT. It yields the protein CASSVWMGTEAFF. Full variable domain (outside the CDR3, taken from reference TRBV9 and TRBJ1-1): DSGVTQTPKHLITATGQRVTLRCSPRSGDLSVYWYQQSLDQGLQFLIQYYNGEERAKGNILERFSAQQFPDLHSELNLSSLELGDSALYFCASSVWMGTEAFFGQGTRLTVV.

This clonotype was recorded at least ten times. This chain joins TRBV6-2 or TRBV6-3 and TRBJ2-4, with D hard to call. CDR3 length: 15 amino acids. Looked up from germline, CDR1 is MNHEY and CDR2 is SVGEGT. The ends were cut back, 2 bases at V and 3 bases at J, with 11 bases in the middle. The CDR3: CASSYDSLDKNIQYF. CDR3 coding DNA: TGTGCCAGCAGTTACGACTCGCTAGACAAAAACATTCAGTACTTC.

This clonotype was seen a handful of times. The rearrangement links TRBV10-3 to TRBJ2-7; TRBD2 matches 10 bases. This CDR3 is 14 amino acids long. Germline CDR1 reads ENHRY; CDR2 reads SYGVKD. Germline trimming cut 6 bases from V and 4 bases from J; bases unmatched to any gene: 6. The CDR3 DNA reads TGTGCCATCAGACCAACTAGCGGGGTATACGAGCAGTACTTC. Protein: CAIRPTSGVYEQYF.

CDR3 amino acids: CASSLQRGNYGYTF. The CDR3, as DNA: TGTGCCAGCAGCCTACAGCGGGGGAACTATGGCTACACCTTC. V is TRBV7-2 and J is TRBJ1-2; a possible D gene is TRBD1 (5 bases). The CDR3 totals 14 residues. The V and J ends lost 5 bases and 2 bases respectively, with 12 bases between them. Germline V gene data show CDR1 as SGHTA and CDR2 as FQGNSA.

V is TRBV7-2 and J is TRBJ1-2, with 7 bases fitting TRBD1. Germline assignment: CDR1 SGHTA and CDR2 FQGNSA. The trim removed 0 bases at V and 2 bases at J, leaving 9 bases unmatched. The length of the CDR3 is 17 residues. The CDR3 sequence is CASSLALTGYRNYGYTF. The CDR3 DNA is TGTGCCAGCAGCTTAGCCCTGACAGGGTATAGAAACTATGGCTACACCTTC.

This clonotype has only a few counts. The chain carries TRBV9 and TRBJ2-1; 10 bases line up with TRBD2. The V gene end was trimmed by 7 bases and the J gene end by 4 bases; junction bases not matched to a gene: 2. Germline values: CDR1 SGDLS, CDR2 YYNGEE. This CDR3 has 13 amino acids. CDR3 DNA: TGTGCCAGCGGGACTAGCGTTTACAATGAGCAGTTCTTC. It codes for CASGTSVYNEQFF.

This clonotype was counted only a few times. The chain couples TRBV10-3 to TRBJ2-3; the match to TRBD2 covers 13 bases. The CDR3 contains 15 residues. Germline values: CDR1 ENHRY, CDR2 SYGVKD. The V and J ends lost 4 bases and 6 bases, in that order; junction bases with no gene match: 4. CDR3 DNA: TGTGCCATCAGTGGGACTAGCGGGAGACCGGATACGCAGTATTTT. Translated: CAISGTSGRPDTQYF.

V is TRBV29-1 and J is TRBJ1-1; D is unclear. Trimming removed 7 bases from V and 1 base from J, with 10 bases in between. Germline lookup yields CDR1 SQVTM and CDR2 ANQGSEA. The CDR3 length is 12 residues. The CDR3 nucleotides read TGCAGCGCACTAAAAGAGAACACTGAAGCTTTCTTT. It is translated as CSALKENTEAFF.

In this sample, this clonotype turned up a few times. The V and J genes are TRBV5-1 and TRBJ2-5; D perhaps matches TRBD1 (5 bases). The CDR3 has 15 residues. Germline assignment: CDR1 SGHRS and CDR2 YFSETQ. V was shortened by 4 bases and J by 1 base, with 14 bases between the two germline ends. CDR3 region: CASSRTTAIQETQYF. The CDR3 bases are TGCGCCAGCAGCCGGACGACAGCGATCCAAGAGACCCAGTACTTC.

V is TRBV19 and J is TRBJ1-1; D gene uncertain. This CDR3 has 12 residues. Trimming pared 0 bases from V and 6 bases from J, leaving 5 bases between. CDR1 and CDR2 (germline): LNHDA, SQIVND (reference sequence). This CDR3 is CASSIDSAEAFF. In nucleotides, the CDR3 is TGTGCCAGTAGTATAGACAGCGCTGAAGCTTTCTTT. The full variable domain, rest sourced from reference TRBV19 and TRBJ1-1, is DGGITQSPKYLFRKEGQNVTLSCEQNLNHDAMYWYRQDPGQGLRLIYYSQIVNDFQKGDIAEGYSVSREKKESFPLTVTSAQKNPTAFYLCASSIDSAEAFFGQGTRLTVV.

This rearrangement joins TRBV24-1 to TRBJ2-1; D is possibly TRBD2 (7 bases). V dropped 1 base and J dropped 2 bases, with 11 bases sitting between them. The length of the CDR3 is 16 residues. Germline loops: CDR1 KGHDR, CDR2 SFDVKD. The CDR3 sequence: CATSDLGGGPYNEQFF. The CDR3 DNA reads as TGTGCCACCAGTGATTTAGGGGGAGGGCCCTACAATGAGCAGTTCTTC.

The CDR3 protein is CASSQDLAGASPHEQFF. The CDR3 DNA is TGTGCCAGCAGCCAAGACCTAGCGGGAGCATCCCCCCATGAGCAGTTCTTC. The V gene is TRBV4-2, the J gene TRBJ2-1; 10 nucleotides align to TRBD2. Germline V gene lookup returns CDR1 LGHNA and CDR2 YNFKEQ. The CDR3 covers 17 residues. V lost 0 bases, J lost 8 bases, and 10 bases stayed unmatched.

On this clonotype: One junction end disagrees with the germline gene, perhaps due to a read error. This chain connects TRBV6-2 or TRBV6-3 to TRBJ2-7; maybe TRBD2 (6 bases). Germline values: CDR1 MNHEY, CDR2 SVGEGT. The CDR3 totals 13 residues. The CDR3 is CASSDSGVLEQYF. CDR3 nucleotides: TGTGCCAGCAGTGACTCGGGGGTCTTGGAGCAGTACTTC.

This clonotype has more than one count but fewer than ten. The chain carries TRBV20-1 and TRBJ2-5, with a weak D call TRBD2 (6 bases). Germline CDR1 and CDR2: DFQATT and SNEGSKA (reference sequence). This CDR3 has 13 residues. The germline V and J ends were trimmed by 7 bases and 5 bases, with 17 bases remaining between them. In DNA, the CDR3 is TGCAGTGTTCCGGGACTCCTGAGGGAGACCCAGTACTTC. Its translation: CSVPGLLRETQYF.

V and J are TRBV18 and TRBJ2-2; TRBD2 matches 8 bases. The CDR3 has 16 residues. The germline V gene has CDR1 KGHSH and CDR2 LQKENI. Losses at the gene ends were 0 bases for V and 2 bases for J; bases not matched to a gene: 2. CDR3 sequence (DNA): TGTGCCAGCTCACCACCTAGCGGGGTTAACACCGGGGAGCTGTTTTTT. Its protein product is CASSPPSGVNTGELFF.

The chain carries TRBV20-1 and TRBJ2-7; TRBD2 agrees at 9 bases. CDR1 and CDR2 (germline): DFQATT, SNEGSKA (reference sequence). The CDR3 length is 13 residues. Losses at the gene ends were 5 bases for V and 1 base for J; bases not matched to a gene: 3. This CDR3 reads CSASLAGSYEQYF. CDR3 bases: TGCAGTGCTTCCCTAGCGGGATCCTACGAGCAGTACTTC.

The V gene is TRBV13, the J gene TRBJ2-7; possible D gene TRBD2, 6 bases. V lost 8 bases to trimming and J lost 10 bases, with 24 bases between them. There are 14 residues in the CDR3. CDR1 and CDR2 from the germline V gene are PRHDT and FYEKMQ (reference sequence). As DNA, the CDR3 is TGTGCCAGCTCCTCCGGGACTGGGGTGTATGAACAGTACTTC. Amino acids: CASSSGTGVYEQYF.

This clonotype was observed at least ten times. The chain couples TRBV5-1 to TRBJ2-5; maybe TRBD2 (6 bases). The germline V and J ends were trimmed by 0 bases and 3 bases, with 9 bases remaining between them. Germline assignment: CDR1 SGHRS and CDR2 YFSETQ. The CDR3 sequence is 14 residues long. CDR3 coding DNA: TGCGCCAGCAGCTTGGCCGGGGGAGAAGAGACCCAGTACTTC. Translated, it gives CASSLAGGEETQYF. The full variable domain, its missing parts supplied by reference TRBV5-1 and TRBJ2-5, is KAGVTQTPRYLIKTRGQQVTLSCSPISGHRSVSWYQQTPGQGLQFLFEYFSETQRNKGNFPGRFSGRQFSNSRSEMNVSTLELGDSALYLCASSLAGGEETQYFGPGTRLLVL.

To note about this clonotype: A read error is possible here, since a much larger clone lies one base away. The rearrangement uses TRBV25-1 and TRBJ2-5; 11 bases are a match to TRBD1. The CDR3 sequence is 15 residues long. With V trimmed by 4 bases and J by 5 bases, 6 bases remained unmatched. The germline V gene has CDR1 MGHDK and CDR2 SYGVNS. This CDR3 reads CASSAHGQGAETQYF. The CDR3 nucleotides read TGTGCCAGCAGTGCACACGGACAGGGGGCGGAGACCCAGTACTTC.

This clonotype counts as medium-sized. This chain connects TRBV12-3 or TRBV12-4 to TRBJ2-7; no clear D. Trimming left V 6 bases short and J 4 bases short, with 10 bases between. This CDR3 spans 12 amino acids. CDR3 in DNA: TGTGCCAGCAGGAGAACAGAGTACGAGCAGTACTTC. Encoded protein: CASRRTEYEQYF.

This clonotype was found a few times. The chain uses TRBV5-1 and TRBJ2-1; 7 bases fit TRBD1. The CDR3 consists of 14 residues. The ends lost 5 bases at V and 4 bases at J; junction bases unmatched: 6. CDR1 and CDR2 from the germline V gene are SGHRS and YFSETQ. CDR3 protein: CASSSQGQYNEQFF. In DNA, the CDR3 is TGCGCCAGCAGTTCCCAGGGACAGTACAATGAGCAGTTCTTC.

The genes are TRBV5-1 and TRBJ2-3; no definite D call. Trimming stripped 6 bases from V and 2 bases from J, with 10 bases between. This CDR3 has 13 amino acids. Germline V gene lookup returns CDR1 SGHRS and CDR2 YFSETQ. The CDR3 sequence is CASMSGNTDTQYF. CDR3 in DNA: TGCGCCAGCATGAGTGGCAACACAGATACGCAGTATTTT.

This clonotype has at least ten counts. This chain links TRBV20-1 with TRBJ2-7; D is uncertain. Germline V CDR1 and CDR2: DFQATT, SNEGSKA (reference sequence). V shed 4 bases and J shed 1 base, with 8 bases lying between them. There are 12 residues in the CDR3. CDR3 bases: TGCAGTGCTACCGGACCGTCCTACGAGCAGTACTTC. This encodes CSATGPSYEQYF.

This rearrangement joins TRBV28 to TRBJ2-1; 7 nucleotides align to TRBD1. J lost 9 bases, V lost 8 bases, and 13 bases had no gene match. CDR3 size: 14 residues. Germline loops: CDR1 MDHEN, CDR2 SYDVKM. CDR3 protein: CASVQDRVKGEQFF. In DNA form, the CDR3 reads TGTGCCAGCGTACAAGACAGGGTAAAAGGTGAGCAGTTCTTC.

A word on this clonotype: One base away lies a much larger clone, so this may be a sequencing read error. The rearrangement uses TRBV5-1 and TRBJ2-3, with 7 bases that match TRBD1. The CDR3 contains 16 residues. Germline CDR1 SGHRS, CDR2 YFSETQ. The trim removed 0 bases at V and 3 bases at J, leaving 7 bases unmatched. The CDR3: CASSLARQGGTDTQYF. The CDR3 DNA is TGCGCCAGCAGCTTGGCGAGACAGGGCGGGACAGATACGCAGTATTTT. Complete variable domain (other parts from reference TRBV5-1 and TRBJ2-3): KAGVTQTPRYLIKTRGQQVTLSCSPISGHRSVSWYQQTPGQGLQFLFEYFSETQRNKGNFPGRFSGRQFSNSRSEMNVSTLELGDSALYLCASSLARQGGTDTQYFGPGTRLTVL.

The chain has TRBV20-1 and TRBJ1-1; possible D gene TRBD1, 5 bases. From germline, CDR1 is DFQATT and CDR2 SNEGSKA (reference sequence). Deletions cut 0 bases from V and 11 bases from J, with 16 bases between. The CDR3 has 13 amino acids. The CDR3 nucleotides read TGCAGTGCTAGAGATCTGTCCGACAGAGCGGCTTTCTTT. As protein: CSARDLSDRAAFF.

The chain is built from TRBV18 and TRBJ2-1; no firm D call. This CDR3 contains 13 residues. Germline CDR1 and CDR2: KGHSH and LQKENI. Trimming took off 3 bases at V and 8 bases at J, with 11 bases between the two ends. This CDR3 is CASSPPQFHEQFF. For the CDR3, the DNA is TGTGCCAGCTCACCCCCCCAGTTTCATGAGCAGTTCTTC.

V usage is TRBV29-1 and J usage is TRBJ2-5, with D tentatively TRBD1 or TRBD2 (5 bases each). The CDR3 runs to 12 residues. Trimming cost V 7 bases and J 5 bases, with 14 bases left between them. CDR1 is SQVTM and CDR2 is ANQGSEA in the germline V gene. CDR3 nucleotide sequence: TGCAGCGGCCGTTGGGGCGGGGAGACCCAGTACTTC. It is translated as CSGRWGGETQYF.

J is TRBJ2-1 and V is TRBV7-3; the D gene is possibly TRBD2 (7 bases). The CDR3 runs 16 residues. Germline CDR1 is SGHTA and CDR2 is FQGTGA. V lost 0 bases, J lost 2 bases, and 11 bases lay in between. The CDR3 region has the DNA TGTGCCAGCAGCTTAACCCAAGGGGGGGCCTACAATGAGCAGTTCTTC. Encoded protein: CASSLTQGGAYNEQFF.